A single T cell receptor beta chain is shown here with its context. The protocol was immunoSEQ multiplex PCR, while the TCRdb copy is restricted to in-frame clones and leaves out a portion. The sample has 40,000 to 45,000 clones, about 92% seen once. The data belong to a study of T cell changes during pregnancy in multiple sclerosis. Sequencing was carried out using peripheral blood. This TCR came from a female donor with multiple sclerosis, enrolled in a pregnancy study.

The CDR3 loop reads CASSVGLGGNQPQHF. The DNA for the CDR3 is TGTGCCAGCAGCGTAGGTCTAGGCGGCAATCAGCCCCAGCATTTT. The rearrangement joins TRBV9 to TRBJ1-5; D is undetermined. CDR1 is SGDLS and CDR2 is YYNGEE in the germline V gene. The CDR3 is 15 residues long. V was pared by 0 bases and J by 2 bases, with 9 bases between.